This TCR beta chain appears in the sequencing data of a study of identical twins. Study-wide findings and caveats: Beta out-of-frame sequences showed weaker excess sharing between twins.

A universal primer site was added by template switching, and unique molecular identifiers were carried by the cDNA. One entry per CDR3 protein, called by TCRdb with MiXCR from the 5' RACE reads. The top ten clones hold approximately 9.3% of a sample with fewer than 450,000 distinct CDR3 sequences, 9% to 10% of them seen once. The V end lost 6 bases, the J end lost 2 bases, and 17 bases lay between the germline ends. This CDR3 has 15 residues. Per germline, CDR1 DFQATT and CDR2 SNEGSKA (reference sequence). All donors comprised healthy Caucasians. A few counts support this clonotype. The antigen is undetermined.

The chain employs TRBV20-1 and TRBJ2-1, with a possible D match to TRBD2 (6 bases). The origin of this receptor is a woman in her 50s in good health. The sequencing sample was made of naive T cells sorted from blood. This CDR3 is CSALTPGTPYNEQFF. The CDR3 DNA sequence: TGCAGTGCCCTCACTCCCGGGACTCCCTACAATGAGCAGTTCTTC.